Sequencing of this T cell receptor beta chain was carried out in a study of blood T cell repertoires in COVID-19. CDR1 is LNHDA, CDR2 SQIVND, per germline (reference sequence). This CDR3 is 16 amino acids long. V was trimmed by 5 bases and J by 3 bases, leaving 16 bases between them. TCRdb's copy holds only in-frame clones and misses some; the assay was immunoSEQ multiplex PCR. The sample includes about 160,000 clones, roughly 93% of them seen just once. The V call is TRBV19, the J call TRBJ1-4, with D possibly being TRBD1 (6 bases). The receptor comes from a woman in her forties or fifties with acute or convalescent COVID-19. Input material: peripheral blood. The chain's CDR3 is CASSLIPQGSNEKLFF. CDR3 coding DNA: TGTGCCAGTAGTCTCATCCCACAGGGCTCTAATGAAAAACTGTTTTTT.